This T cell receptor (beta chain) is from a study of blood T cell repertoires in COVID-19. Study-level information: In each case, the material was cDNA or gDNA derived from T cells, B-cell-depleted T cells, or PBMCs.

In the study's own analysis: By means of reference gene primer amplification, nucleated cell counts were estimated. Profiling relied on immunoSEQ multiplex PCR, and the TCRdb table lists in-frame clones only, not all of them. V, J and clone size are those of that table, while D and trimming were read from the DNA. The sample yields under 500,000 clones, roughly 89% seen once. V was trimmed by 9 bases and J by 2 bases, leaving 14 bases between them. This CDR3 has 14 amino acids. Germline CDR1 reads MGHDK; CDR2 reads SYGVNS. Sequencing was carried out using peripheral blood. This TCR came from a woman in her 30s with acute or convalescent COVID-19. The chain uses TRBV25-1 and TRBJ1-3; a possible D gene is TRBD1 (6 bases). The CDR3 loop is CARDSDPPGNTIYF. The DNA for the CDR3 is TGTGCCAGGGACAGCGACCCCCCTGGAAACACCATATATTTT. The full variable domain, completed using reference TRBV25-1 and TRBJ1-3, is EADIYQTPRYLVIGTGKKITLECSQTMGHDKMYWYQQDPGMELHLIHYSYGVNSTEKGDLSSESTVSRIRTEHFPLTLESARPSHTSQYLCARDSDPPGNTIYFGEGSWLTVV.